This TCR beta chain emerged from a study of response to subunit inactivated influenza vaccine. This clonotype was observed a few times. One junction end disagrees with the germline gene, perhaps due to a read error. TCRdb called the RT-PCR reads again in MiXCR, with one record for every CDR3 protein. This sample yields 500,000 to 550,000 distinct CDR3 sequences, of which roughly 25% are seen a single time; under 3.5% belongs to the top ten. The CDR3 has 14 amino acids. Looked up from germline, CDR1 is MNHEY and CDR2 is SVGEGT. These same records also appear under a second study, on T cells expressing NK-cell markers. That source reports: Template switching by 5'RACE with UMIs generated the TCR beta cDNA. Within the sequenced cohort of eight donors, seven exhibited HCMV seropositivity and one was seronegative. The study did not resolve the HCMV specificity of expanded NKG2C+ T cell clones.

The J gene is TRBJ2-1, the V gene TRBV6-2 or TRBV6-3; D perhaps matches TRBD2 (7 bases). The sequence came from a middle-aged man who received an inactivated influenza vaccine. The sequencing used CD4+ T cells sorted from PBMCs, collected about 12 days after vaccination. CDR3 bases: TGTGCCAGCACGTCGGAAAAGCGGGACAAGGAGCAGTTCTTC. The encoded protein is CASTSEKRDKEQFF.